This note documents a single T cell receptor (beta chain) sequence. The germline gives CDR1 MNHEY, CDR2 SMNVEV (reference sequence). The CDR3 sequence is 15 residues long. V lost 5 bases, J lost 11 bases, and 19 bases lay in between. The data derive from a study of shared clonotypes between healthy human individuals. Donors were healthy HIV-negative adults without recently reported acute infections or vaccinations. Only Caucasian adults living in Nashville, Tennessee served as donors. From CD4+ cells came CD45RA+ naive and CD45RA-negative memory subsets. At deep level, the assay was performed. Repertoires were generated with immunoSEQ multiplex PCR, while TCRdb's copy carries only in-frame clones and drops some. The sample consists of about 2.4 million clones, approximately 94% of them appearing once.

The chain links TRBV27 to TRBJ1-6; D is uncertain. Sequencing input: naive CD4+ T cells from PBMCs. Subset: CD45RA+ positively selected. The TCR sequence derives from a man younger than 35 in good health. Some clones in this sample may be carry-over from other donors' samples. The CDR3 DNA follows: TGTGCCAGCAGTCCCCTCAGGTCCGGAAATACACCCCTCCACTTT. Translated: CASSPLRSGNTPLHF.